The present T cell receptor (beta chain) was sequenced within a study of T-cell memory formation after mild COVID-19. About the research overall: Among the donors, TCR clusters were largely specific to each donor. Notes on the study in general: Some clones that responded were present in memory (sampled pre-infection), which suggests cross-reactive memory joined. For second-wave clones that peaked at day 37, SARS-CoV-2 specificity went unverified.

The germline gives CDR1 SGHTA, CDR2 FQGNSA. The J segment lost 1 base and the V segment lost 5 bases, leaving 6 bases of the junction unmatched. This CDR3 comprises 15 residues. A word on this clonotype: Its antigen is undetermined.

TCR alpha and TCR beta cDNA libraries carrying sample barcodes and UMIs were produced by 5'RACE using constant-segment primers. A single record per CDR3 protein comes from TCRdb applying MiXCR to the 5' RACE reads. The sample holds 350,000 to 450,000 distinct CDR3 sequences, approximately 15% seen once. The material sequenced was PBMCs or a T cell subset sorted from them (not recorded which). The chain has TRBV7-2 and TRBJ2-3; 7 nucleotides line up with TRBD1. This receptor was obtained from a man aged 18 to 30 who had mild COVID-19 (a few samples of this study predate the infection). Cell type and time point are not known. CDR3 sequence reads: CASSPGQPGTDTQYF. In DNA, the CDR3 is TGTGCCAGCAGCCCGGGACAGCCCGGCACAGATACGCAGTATTTT.